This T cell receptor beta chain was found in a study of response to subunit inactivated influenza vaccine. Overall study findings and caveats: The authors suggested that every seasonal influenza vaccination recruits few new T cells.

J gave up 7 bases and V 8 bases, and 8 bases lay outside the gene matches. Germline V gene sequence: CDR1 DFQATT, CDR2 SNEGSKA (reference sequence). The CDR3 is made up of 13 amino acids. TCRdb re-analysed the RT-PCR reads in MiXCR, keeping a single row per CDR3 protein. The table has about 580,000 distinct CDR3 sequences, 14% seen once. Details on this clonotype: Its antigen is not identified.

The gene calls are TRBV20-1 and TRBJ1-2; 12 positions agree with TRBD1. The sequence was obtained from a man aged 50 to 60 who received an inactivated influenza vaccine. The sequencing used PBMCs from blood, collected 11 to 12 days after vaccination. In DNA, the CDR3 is TGCAGTCGGGGGACAGGGGGCAGTGGTGGCTACACCTTC. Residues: CSRGTGGSGGYTF.